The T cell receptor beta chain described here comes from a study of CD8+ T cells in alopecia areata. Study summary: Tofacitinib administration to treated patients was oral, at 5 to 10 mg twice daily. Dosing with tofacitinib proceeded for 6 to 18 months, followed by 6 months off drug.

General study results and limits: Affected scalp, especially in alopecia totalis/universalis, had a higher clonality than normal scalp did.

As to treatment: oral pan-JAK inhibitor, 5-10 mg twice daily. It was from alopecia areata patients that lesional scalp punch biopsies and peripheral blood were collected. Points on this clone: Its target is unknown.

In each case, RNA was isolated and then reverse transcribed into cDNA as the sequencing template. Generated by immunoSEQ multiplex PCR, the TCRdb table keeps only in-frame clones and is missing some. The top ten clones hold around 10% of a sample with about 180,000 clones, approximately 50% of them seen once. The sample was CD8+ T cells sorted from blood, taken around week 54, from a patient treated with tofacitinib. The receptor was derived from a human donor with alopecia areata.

CDR3 amino acids: CASSVQGYGANVLTF. CDR3 coding DNA: TGTGCCAGCAGTGTCCAGGGGTATGGGGCCAACGTCCTGACTTTC. The gene calls are TRBV2 and TRBJ2-6, with D possibly matching TRBD1 (6 bases). The CDR3 length is 15 residues. Trimming stripped 4 bases from V and 3 bases from J, with 10 bases between. In germline, CDR1 is SNHLY, CDR2 FYNNEI.